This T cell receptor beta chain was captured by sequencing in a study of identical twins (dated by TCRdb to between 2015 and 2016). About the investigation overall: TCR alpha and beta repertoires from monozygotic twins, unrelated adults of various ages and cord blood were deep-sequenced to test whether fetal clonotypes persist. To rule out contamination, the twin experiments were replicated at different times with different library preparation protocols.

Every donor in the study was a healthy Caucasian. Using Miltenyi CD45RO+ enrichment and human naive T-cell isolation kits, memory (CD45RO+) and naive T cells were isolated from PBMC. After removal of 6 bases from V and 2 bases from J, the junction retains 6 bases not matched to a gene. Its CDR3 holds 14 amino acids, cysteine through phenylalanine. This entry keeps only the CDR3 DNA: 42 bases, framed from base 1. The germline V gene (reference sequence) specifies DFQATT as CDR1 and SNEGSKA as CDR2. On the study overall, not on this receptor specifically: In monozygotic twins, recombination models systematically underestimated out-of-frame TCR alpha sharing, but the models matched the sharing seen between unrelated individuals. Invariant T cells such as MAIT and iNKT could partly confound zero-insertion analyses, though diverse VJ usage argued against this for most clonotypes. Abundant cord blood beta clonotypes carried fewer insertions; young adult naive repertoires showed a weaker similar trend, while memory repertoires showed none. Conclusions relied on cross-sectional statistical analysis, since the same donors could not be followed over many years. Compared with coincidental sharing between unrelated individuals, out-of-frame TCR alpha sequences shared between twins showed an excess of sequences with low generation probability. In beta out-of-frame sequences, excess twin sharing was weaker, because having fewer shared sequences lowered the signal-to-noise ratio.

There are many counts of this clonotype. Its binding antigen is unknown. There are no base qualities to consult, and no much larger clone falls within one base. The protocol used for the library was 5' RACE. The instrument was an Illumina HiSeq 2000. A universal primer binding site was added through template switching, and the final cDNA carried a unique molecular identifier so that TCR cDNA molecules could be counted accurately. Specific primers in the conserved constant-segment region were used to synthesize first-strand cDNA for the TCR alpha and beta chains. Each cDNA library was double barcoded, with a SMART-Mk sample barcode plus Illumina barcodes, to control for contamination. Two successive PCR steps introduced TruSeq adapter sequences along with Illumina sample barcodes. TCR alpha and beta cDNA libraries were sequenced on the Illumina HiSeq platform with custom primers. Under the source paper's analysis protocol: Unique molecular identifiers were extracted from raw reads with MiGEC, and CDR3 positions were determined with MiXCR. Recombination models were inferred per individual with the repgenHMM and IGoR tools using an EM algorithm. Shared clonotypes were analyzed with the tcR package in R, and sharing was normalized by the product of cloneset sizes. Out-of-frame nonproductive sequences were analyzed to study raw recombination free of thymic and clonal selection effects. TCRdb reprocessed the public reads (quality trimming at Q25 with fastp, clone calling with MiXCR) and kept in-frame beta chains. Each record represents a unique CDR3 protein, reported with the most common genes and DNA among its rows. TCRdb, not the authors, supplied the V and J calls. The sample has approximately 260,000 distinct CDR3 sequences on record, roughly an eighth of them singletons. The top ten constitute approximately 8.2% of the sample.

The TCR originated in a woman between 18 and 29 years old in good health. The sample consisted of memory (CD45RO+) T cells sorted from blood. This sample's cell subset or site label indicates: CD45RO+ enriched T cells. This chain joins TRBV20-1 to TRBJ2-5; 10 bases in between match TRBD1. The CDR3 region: CSAARTGGQETQYF. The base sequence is TGCAGTGCGGCTCGGACAGGGGGACAAGAGACCCAGTACTTC.